The 28 T cell receptor beta chains below come from one sample, sequenced in a study of vaccination and CD4 T cells after COVID-19. Sequencing of the DNA from cultured CD4+ T cells was carried out with the Oncomine TCR Beta short-read assay. TCRdb recomputed calls from the PCR reads with MiXCR, one row per CDR3 protein. The top ten clones hold approximately 17% of a sample with some 5,000 distinct CDR3 sequences, approximately 78% of them seen once. The antigens these receptors bind are not known. Treatment meaning: 10-day PBMC culture with coronavirus spike peptide pools or control peptides (ViraFEST assay). The sample taken for sequencing was CD4+ T cells from blood, cultured in vitro. Receptors were obtained from a human donor who had recovered from COVID-19.

The chain employs TRBV9 and TRBJ2-7; no clear D. V was pared by 2 bases and J by 1 base, with 10 bases between. CDR3 length: 14 residues. Germline CDR1 SGDLS, CDR2 YYNGEE. CDR3 protein: CASSVSGLSYEQYF. The CDR3 nucleotides read TGTGCCAGCAGCGTCTCAGGCCTATCCTACGAGCAGTACTTC.

The J gene is TRBJ1-1, the V gene TRBV12-3 or TRBV12-4; tentatively, D is TRBD1 (5 bases). V lost 0 bases and J lost 4, with 6 bases in between. The CDR3 consists of 13 residues. Here the CDR3 reads CASSLAGGTEAFF. For the CDR3, the DNA is TGTGCCAGCAGTTTAGCTGGGGGCACTGAAGCTTTCTTT.

This rearrangement joins TRBV10-2 to TRBJ1-2, with TRBD1 matching 9 bases. After removal of 5 bases from V and 2 bases from J, the junction contained 6 bases not matched to a gene. Per germline, CDR1 WSHSY and CDR2 SAAADI. The CDR3 has 15 amino acids. In nucleotides, the CDR3 is TGCGCCAGCAGTTTACACAGGGGGCCGAACTATGGCTACACCTTC. Protein product: CASSLHRGPNYGYTF.

This chain uses TRBV7-9 with TRBJ2-2, with 15 bases identical to TRBD2. Per the germline V gene, CDR1 is SEHNR and CDR2 is FQNEAQ (reference sequence). This CDR3 has 19 amino acids. J gave up 1 base and V 5 bases, and 8 bases lay outside the gene matches. CDR3 coding DNA: TGTGCCAGCAGCAAGGGACTAGCGGGGGGTGCCCTGAACACCGGGGAGCTGTTTTTT. This translates into CASSKGLAGGALNTGELFF. Full variable domain (remainder filled in from reference TRBV7-9 and TRBJ2-2): DTGVSQNPRHKITKRGQNVTFRCDPISEHNRLYWYRQTLGQGPEFLTYFQNEAQLEKSRLLSDRFSAERPKGSFSTLEIQRTEQGDSAMYLCASSKGLAGGALNTGELFFGEGSRLTVL.

The chain recombines TRBV12-5 with TRBJ1-6; D is ambiguous. The V end lost 1 base, the J end lost 4 bases, and 11 bases lay between the germline ends. This CDR3 spans 16 amino acids. CDR1 LGHNT and CDR2 FRNRAP come from the germline V gene. The CDR3 is CASGLGVGGYNSPLHF. The CDR3 DNA is TGTGCTAGTGGTTTGGGCGTTGGCGGTTATAATTCACCCCTCCACTTT. Filled out from reference TRBV12-5 and TRBJ1-6, the complete variable domain reads DARVTQTPRHKVTEMGQEVTMRCQPILGHNTVFWYRQTMMQGLELLAYFRNRAPLDDSGMPKDRFSAEMPDATLATLKIQPSEPRDSAVYFCASGLGVGGYNSPLHFGNGTRLTVT.

The chain joins TRBV12-3 or TRBV12-4 to TRBJ2-5; possible D gene TRBD2, 5 bases. V shed 5 bases and J shed 9 bases, with 13 bases lying between them. The CDR3 spans 12 residues. The CDR3 loop is CASSPPGWAQYF. The CDR3 DNA reads TGTGCCAGCAGTCCCCCGGGGTGGGCCCAGTACTTC.

With respect to this clonotype: With only one base between it and a far larger clone, this is likely a read error. This rearrangement joins TRBV6-4 to TRBJ1-2, with D possibly TRBD1 on 6 matching bases. The V end lost 8 bases, the J end lost 8 bases, and 21 bases lay between the germline ends. The CDR3 is 14 amino acids. Germline V gene sequence: CDR1 MRHNA, CDR2 SNTAGT. The chain's CDR3 is CASGPGHGAGGYTF. The CDR3 DNA is TGTGCCAGCGGACCGGGACATGGGGCTGGGGGCTACACCTTC.

This clonotype was picked up a small number of times. This chain uses TRBV28 with TRBJ1-6; perhaps TRBD1 as D (6 bases). The ends were cut back, 7 bases at V and 9 bases at J, with 16 bases in the middle. Germline values: CDR1 MDHEN, CDR2 SYDVKM. This CDR3 comprises 14 residues. The CDR3 DNA is TGTGCCAGCATCAGGGGCCGGTTGGGTTCACCCCTCCACTTT. Its protein product is CASIRGRLGSPLHF.

The J gene is TRBJ2-7, the V gene TRBV29-1, with 7 bases identical to TRBD1. This CDR3 is 14 amino acids long. Germline CDR1 reads SQVTM; CDR2 reads ANQGSEA. Losses at the gene ends were 6 bases for V and 6 bases for J; bases not matched to a gene: 14. CDR3 in amino acids: CSVPTDRVGSEQYF. CDR3 in DNA: TGCAGCGTACCGACAGACAGGGTGGGATCCGAGCAGTACTTC.

CDR3 loop: CATGGTSYNSPLHF. In nucleotides, the CDR3 is TGTGCCACCGGCGGGACCTCCTATAATTCACCCCTCCACTTT. V is TRBV27 and J is TRBJ1-6, with a weak D call TRBD1 (5 bases). Germline values: CDR1 MNHEY, CDR2 SMNVEV (reference sequence). The CDR3 covers 14 residues. V lost 10 bases and J 0 bases, leaving 10 bases between the germline ends.

This chain connects TRBV4-2 to TRBJ1-1, with a weak D call TRBD1 (6 bases). CDR3 length: 12 residues. Germline CDR1 and CDR2: LGHNA and YNFKEQ. The V end lost 0 bases, the J end lost 10 bases, and 9 bases lay between the germline ends. CDR3 in DNA: TGTGCCAGCAGCCAAGAAGGGGGAGTAGCTTTCTTT. Amino acid sequence: CASSQEGGVAFF.

Only one count was recorded for this clonotype. The chain joins TRBV20-1 to TRBJ1-2; D remains unclear. CDR1 and CDR2 (germline): DFQATT, SNEGSKA (reference sequence). The length of the CDR3 is 10 residues. Deletions cut 4 bases from V and 8 bases from J, with 8 bases between. The CDR3 DNA is TGCAGTGCTACTATCAACGGCTACACCTTC. It is translated as CSATINGYTF.

The chain combines TRBV20-1 with TRBJ1-6; D is uncertain. The CDR3 contains 12 residues. Trimming stripped 1 base from V and 12 bases from J, with 10 bases between. Germline values: CDR1 DFQATT, CDR2 SNEGSKA (reference sequence). CDR3 coding DNA: TGCAGTGCTAGAGTCGGGGATCAACCCCTCCACTTT. Amino acids: CSARVGDQPLHF.

CDR3 region: CASTRQGVGNQPQHF. The CDR3 DNA is TGTGCCAGCACCAGACAGGGAGTAGGCAATCAGCCCCAGCATTTT. The J gene is TRBJ1-5, the V gene TRBV2; TRBD1 matches at 7 bases. The junction had 8 bases not matched to a gene; V was cut back by 7 bases and J by 2 bases. This CDR3 has 15 amino acids. Germline CDR1 and CDR2: SNHLY and FYNNEI.

CDR3 in DNA: TGTGCCACGTCAGGAGGGGGTCCGGGCACCGGGGAGCTGTTTTTT. Amino acid sequence: CATSGGGPGTGELFF. This sequence joins TRBV15 and TRBJ2-2; TRBD1 or TRBD2 may be the D gene (6 bases each). The CDR3 covers 15 residues. Per the germline V gene, CDR1 is LNHNV and CDR2 is YYDKDF (reference sequence). V was clipped by 9 bases and J by 4 bases, with 18 bases between them.

Judged by abundance, this clonotype is large (0.1 to 1%). J is TRBJ1-1 and V is TRBV20-1; D is ambiguous. The length of the CDR3 is 16 residues. Trimming stripped 0 bases from V and 2 bases from J, with 16 bases between. Germline V gene sequence: CDR1 DFQATT, CDR2 SNEGSKA (reference sequence). CDR3 nucleotide sequence: TGCAGTGCTAGAGATAATGGGCGGCTCCGTAACACTGAAGCTTTCTTT. Protein product: CSARDNGRLRNTEAFF.

By share, this clonotype counts as large. The chain links TRBV6-1 to TRBJ1-2; 10 bases agree with TRBD1. CDR1 is MNHNS, CDR2 SASEGT, per germline. The CDR3 contains 13 residues. J was trimmed by 9 bases and V by 10 bases; bases with no gene match: 11. CDR3 DNA: TGTGCCATTGCGACAGGGGGCCTATTAAGCTACACCTTC. It encodes CAIATGGLLSYTF.

This clonotype occurred once. J is TRBJ1-5 and V is TRBV12-3 or TRBV12-4; D perhaps matches TRBD1 (5 bases). Trimming cost V 6 bases and J 8 bases, with 11 bases left between them. The CDR3 has 12 residues. For the CDR3, the DNA is TGTGCCAGCAGGTATCAGGGCGAGCCCCAGCATTTT. Encoded protein: CASRYQGEPQHF.

The chain employs TRBV19 and TRBJ1-5; D remains ambiguous. Germline CDR1 is LNHDA and CDR2 is SQIVND (reference sequence). Trimming shortened V by 5 bases and J by 4 bases, and 12 bases separated the two germline ends. This CDR3 spans 14 amino acids. The CDR3 bases are TGTGCCAGTAGTGCACACGGCGGTAATCAGCCCCAGCATTTT. This translates into CASSAHGGNQPQHF.

This sequence joins TRBV7-2 and TRBJ2-5; 8 positions agree with TRBD2. CDR3 length: 15 residues. Germline CDR1 reads SGHTA; CDR2 reads FQGNSA. V was pared by 4 bases and J by 5 bases, with 9 bases of the junction left unmatched. CDR3 protein: CASSYGGGGGETQYF. The CDR3 bases are TGTGCCAGCAGCTATGGGGGGGGCGGGGGGGAGACCCAGTACTTC.

J is TRBJ1-5 and V is TRBV6-2 or TRBV6-3, with 7 bases fitting TRBD1. Germline-derived CDR1 and CDR2 are MNHEY and SVGEGT. The CDR3 has 14 amino acids. Trimming removed 6 bases from V and 3 bases from J; junction bases left unmatched: 5. CDR3 sequence: CASRETGNNQPQHF. The CDR3 DNA reads as TGTGCCAGCAGGGAGACAGGGAACAATCAGCCCCAGCATTTT.

The genes are TRBV24-1 and TRBJ2-3; 7 nucleotides line up with TRBD1. Unmatched junction bases numbered 14, after V lost 4 bases and J lost 5 bases. The CDR3 runs 17 residues. Germline CDR1 is KGHDR and CDR2 is SFDVKD. CDR3 bases: TGTGCCACCAGTGACCGCGCCGGGACAGTTCAACTAGATACGCAGTATTTT. It specifies CATSDRAGTVQLDTQYF.

The CDR3, as DNA: TGTGCCAGCAGCTTAACGGACAGACAGCAGTATTTT. It is translated as CASSLTDRQQYF. The J gene is TRBJ2-3, the V gene TRBV7-9, with D possibly TRBD1 on 6 matching bases. Trimming shortened V by 2 bases and J by 11 bases, and 11 bases separated the two germline ends. The CDR3 spans 12 residues. The germline gives CDR1 SEHNR, CDR2 FQNEAQ (reference sequence).

The CDR3 nucleotides are TGTGCCACCAGTGATTCTCTCGGGACGAGGGGAGGGCCCCAGCATTTT. Encoded protein: CATSDSLGTRGGPQHF. This chain links TRBV24-1 with TRBJ1-5; D is perhaps TRBD1 (5 bases). Trimming removed 2 bases at V and 9 bases at J, with 19 bases between. The CDR3 runs 16 residues. CDR1 KGHDR and CDR2 SFDVKD come from the germline V gene.

The chain is built from TRBV2 and TRBJ1-1; TRBD1 might be the D (5 bases). There are 15 residues in the CDR3. V was pared by 6 bases and J by 1 base, with 15 bases between. The V gene's germline CDR1 is SNHLY and CDR2 FYNNEI. The CDR3 reads CASRPEGTRNTEAFF. The CDR3 coding sequence is TGTGCCAGCAGACCCGAGGGGACGCGGAACACTGAAGCTTTCTTT.

J is TRBJ1-5 and V is TRBV12-3 or TRBV12-4; D call uncertain. The V end was cut by 3 bases, the J end by 5 bases, with 5 bases between. The CDR3 spans 12 residues. The CDR3 reads CASSFADQPQHF. The CDR3 nucleotides are TGTGCCAGCAGTTTCGCGGATCAGCCCCAGCATTTT.

V and J are TRBV19 and TRBJ2-5, with 9 bases aligning to TRBD1. The CDR3 runs 14 residues. The V gene's germline CDR1 is LNHDA and CDR2 SQIVND (reference sequence). The V segment lost 5 bases and the J segment 5 bases; nucleotides outside the gene matches: 6. The CDR3 sequence: CASSLGQGAETQYF. In DNA, the CDR3 is TGTGCCAGTAGTCTGGGACAGGGAGCGGAGACCCAGTACTTC.

The genes are TRBV20-1 and TRBJ2-1; no clear D. The V and J ends lost 1 base and 4 bases respectively, with 5 bases between them. The CDR3 totals 12 residues. Germline lookup yields CDR1 DFQATT and CDR2 SNEGSKA (reference sequence). DNA for the CDR3: TGCAGTGCTAGAGGACCATACAATGAGCAGTTCTTC. This gives the protein CSARGPYNEQFF.